This T cell receptor (beta chain) was found in a study of cytotoxic CD8 clonotypes in ibrutinib-treated CLL. Germline assignment: CDR1 ENHRY and CDR2 SYGVKD. V was pared by 3 bases and J by 1 base, with 12 bases of the junction left unmatched. The CDR3 has 18 amino acids. Clones were read by immunoSEQ multiplex PCR, and TCRdb kept only the in-frame ones, dropping some. Of 150,000 or so clones detected, 80% to 90% appear once; the ten largest clones hold 2% to 2.5%. Here the sequenced sample was PBMCs, taken after 24 months of ibrutinib treatment. The source of this sequence is a human donor with chronic lymphocytic leukemia. This chain connects TRBV10-3 to TRBJ2-3; 8 bases match TRBD2. Here the CDR3 reads CAISDSSRSSGGTDTQYF. CDR3 coding DNA: TGTGCCATCAGTGACTCTTCTCGGAGTAGCGGGGGCACAGATACGCAGTATTTT.